This T cell receptor beta chain was identified during a study of cytomegalovirus exposure and HLA in healthy donors. Trimming took off 4 bases at V and 1 base at J, with 8 bases between the two ends. This CDR3 contains 13 residues. Germline V gene data show CDR1 as SGHDT and CDR2 as YYEEEE. Assay used: immunoSEQ multiplex PCR; TCRdb lists only in-frame clones, some missing. The sample contains 250,000 to 300,000 clones, 80% to 90% of which appear only once. This chain links TRBV5-6 with TRBJ1-1, with D unclear. Material: PBMCs. This TCR came from a woman between 18 and 29 years old in good health and CMV-seronegative. The CDR3 DNA follows: TGTGCCAGCAGCCCGGGTCCGAACACTGAAGCTTTCTTT. It translates to CASSPGPNTEAFF.